In its sample, the clone carrying this TCR beta chain was seen once. This CDR3 spans 15 amino acids. The V gene end was trimmed by 2 bases and the J gene end by 6 bases; junction bases not matched to a gene: 7. The germline V gene has CDR1 LNHDA and CDR2 SQIVND (reference sequence). The data belong to a study of blood T cell repertoires in COVID-19. Study-level background: The United States, Italy and Spain were the sources of the acute and convalescent COVID-19 samples.

Per the study methods: It was from reference gene primer amplification that nucleated cell counts were estimated. Generated by immunoSEQ multiplex PCR, the TCRdb table keeps only in-frame clones and is missing some. The V and J calls and clone size come from that table; D and trimming were worked out from the DNA. The sample lists about 480,000 clones, roughly 88% occurring once. Cohorts were assigned according to the clinical history that participants reported. Resolution of symptoms, clearance, or two negative PCRs was present in recovered Cohort 3 donors. The V call is TRBV19, the J call TRBJ1-2, with 9 bases fitting TRBD1. Input material: PBMCs or T cells enriched from blood (not recorded which). This clonotype was sampled from a woman aged 40 to 55 who had recovered from COVID-19. CDR3 DNA sequence: TGTGCCAGTAGTATAAGGACAGGGGTGGGGAATGGCTACACCTTC. Translated: CASSIRTGVGNGYTF.